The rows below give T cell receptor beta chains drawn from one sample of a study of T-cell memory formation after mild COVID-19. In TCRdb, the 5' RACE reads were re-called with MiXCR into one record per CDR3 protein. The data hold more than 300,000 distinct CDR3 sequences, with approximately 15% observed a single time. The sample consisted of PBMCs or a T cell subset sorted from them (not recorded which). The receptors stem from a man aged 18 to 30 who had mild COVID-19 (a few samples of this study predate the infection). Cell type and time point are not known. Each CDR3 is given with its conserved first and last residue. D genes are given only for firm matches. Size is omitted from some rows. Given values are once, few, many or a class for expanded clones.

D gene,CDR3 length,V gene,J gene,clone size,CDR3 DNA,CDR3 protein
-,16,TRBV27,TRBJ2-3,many,TGTGCCAGCAGTTTAGGCGACCCCGCAAGGCTAAGTACGCAGTATTTT,CASSLGDPARLSTQYF
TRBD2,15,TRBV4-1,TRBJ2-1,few,TGCGCCAGCAGGCAGTATAGCGGGGGGTACAATGAGCAGTTCTTC,CASRQYSGGYNEQFF
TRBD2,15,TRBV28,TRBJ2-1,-,TGTGCCAGCAGTGGTTCCGGGACTATTTACAATGAGCAGTTCTTC,CASSGSGTIYNEQFF
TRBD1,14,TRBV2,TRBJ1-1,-,TGTGCCACCCCCACAGGGACAGGGAACACTGAAGCTTTCTTT,CATPTGTGNTEAFF
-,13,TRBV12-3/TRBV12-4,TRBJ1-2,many,TGTGCCAGCAGTTTAACGGTGAACTATGGCTACACCTTC,CASSLTVNYGYTF
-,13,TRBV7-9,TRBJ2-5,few,TGTGCCAGCAGCTTAGTTTATCTGGAGACCCAGTACTTC,CASSLVYLETQYF
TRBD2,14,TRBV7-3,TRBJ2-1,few,TGTGCCAGCAGCGGTAGCGGGGGGGCCGGGAGGCAGTTCTTC,CASSGSGGAGRQFF
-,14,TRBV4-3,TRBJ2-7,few,TGCGCCAGCAGCCAAGACCGGACATCCTACGAGCAGTACTTC,CASSQDRTSYEQYF
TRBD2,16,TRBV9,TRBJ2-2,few,TGTGCCAGCAGCGTATCGGGGGGAAGAAACACCGGGGAGCTGTTTTTT,CASSVSGGRNTGELFF
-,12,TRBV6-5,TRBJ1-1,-,TGTGCCAGCAGTTACCGGGGGTCTGAAGCTTTCTTT,CASSYRGSEAFF
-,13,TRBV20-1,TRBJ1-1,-,TGCAGTGCTAGACCTGACCCTTACACTGAAGCTTTCTTT,CSARPDPYTEAFF
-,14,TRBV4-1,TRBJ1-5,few,TGCGCCAGCAGCCGCTTTGGGACCGGCCAGCCCCAGCATTTT,CASSRFGTGQPQHF
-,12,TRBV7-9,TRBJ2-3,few,TGTGCCAGCAGCGCCCCATCAGATACGCAGTATTTT,CASSAPSDTQYF
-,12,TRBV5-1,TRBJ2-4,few,TGCGCCAGCAGCCTGGACTGGGACATTCAGTACTTC,CASSLDWDIQYF
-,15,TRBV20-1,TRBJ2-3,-,TGCAGTGCTAGCCGGGGGGCCGGGGGCACAGATACGCAGTATTTT,CSASRGAGGTDTQYF
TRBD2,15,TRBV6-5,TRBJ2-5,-,TGTGCCAGCAGTTACCGAGTAGCGGGGCAAGAGACCCAGTACTTC,CASSYRVAGQETQYF
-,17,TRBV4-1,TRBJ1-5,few,TGCGCCAGCAGCCAAGATGAGACAGGACACAGCAATCAGCCCCAGCATTTT,CASSQDETGHSNQPQHF
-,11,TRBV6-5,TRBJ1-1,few,TGTGCCAGCAGCCATGGAATAGAAGCTTTCTTT,CASSHGIEAFF
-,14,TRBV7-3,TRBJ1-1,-,TGTGCCAGCAGCTCGGGGTCAATGAACACTGAAGCTTTCTTT,CASSSGSMNTEAFF
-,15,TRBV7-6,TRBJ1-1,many,TGTGCCAGCAGCCCTAGTACCGGGGGGACACCTGAAGCTTTCTTT,CASSPSTGGTPEAFF
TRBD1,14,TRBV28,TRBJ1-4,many,TGTGCCAGCAGCCCCGGGACAGGGGTGGAAAAACTGTTTTTT,CASSPGTGVEKLFF
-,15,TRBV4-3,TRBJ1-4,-,TGCGCCAGCAGCCACCAACTCGCGGCCGAAGAAAAACTGTTTTTT,CASSHQLAAEEKLFF
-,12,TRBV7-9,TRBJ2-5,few,TGTGCCAGCAGCTTAGGCGGGGGCGTCCGGTACTTC,CASSLGGGVRYF
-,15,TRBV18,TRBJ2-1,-,TGTGCCAGCTCACCCCCGTGGGGACCTAACAATGAGCAGTTCTTC,CASSPPWGPNNEQFF
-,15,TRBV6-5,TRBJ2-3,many,TGTGCCAGCAGTTACTCGACGGGGGTACCAGATACGCAGTATTTT,CASSYSTGVPDTQYF
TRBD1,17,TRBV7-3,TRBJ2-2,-,TGTGCCAGCAGCTTAACCGGGGGACAGGGCGGGACCGGGGAGCTGTTTTTT,CASSLTGGQGGTGELFF
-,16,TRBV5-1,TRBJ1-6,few,TGCGCCAGCAGCTTGCGTTCGAGCTCCTATAATTCACCCCTCCACTTT,CASSLRSSSYNSPLHF
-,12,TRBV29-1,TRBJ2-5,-,TGCAGCGTTGTTAGGGCGGCGGAGACCCAGTACTTC,CSVVRAAETQYF
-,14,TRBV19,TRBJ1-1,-,TGTGCCAGTAGTAGACAGACGATGAACACTGAAGCTTTCTTT,CASSRQTMNTEAFF
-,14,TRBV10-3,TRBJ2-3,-,TGTGCCATCAGTGAGCCAGCTAGCACAGATACGCAGTATTTT,CAISEPASTDTQYF
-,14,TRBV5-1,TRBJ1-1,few,TGCGCCAGCAGCCCCTCAGGGCGGTGGACTGAAGCTTTCTTT,CASSPSGRWTEAFF
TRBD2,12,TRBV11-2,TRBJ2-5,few,TGTGCCAGCTTAGCGGGGGGTGAGACCCAGTACTTC,CASLAGGETQYF
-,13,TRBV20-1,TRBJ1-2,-,TGCAGTGCTAGAGGGTCCCCTAACTATGGCTACACCTTC,CSARGSPNYGYTF
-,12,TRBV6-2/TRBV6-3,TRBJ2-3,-,TGTGCCAGCAGTTACCCCCCTAGAACTCAGTATTTT,CASSYPPRTQYF
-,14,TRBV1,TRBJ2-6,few,TGCACCAGCACCCCCTCCTCTGGGGCCAACGTCCTGACTTTC,CTSTPSSGANVLTF
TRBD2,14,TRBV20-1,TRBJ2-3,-,TGCAGCGTACAGCGGGGGCCGGAAAAAGATACGCAGTATTTT,CSVQRGPEKDTQYF
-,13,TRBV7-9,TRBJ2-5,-,TGTGCCAGCAGCACTGACTATCAAGAGACCCAGTACTTC,CASSTDYQETQYF
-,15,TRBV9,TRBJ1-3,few,TGTGCCAGCAGCGTCGGGGACCCGCGGGGAAACACCATATATTTT,CASSVGDPRGNTIYF
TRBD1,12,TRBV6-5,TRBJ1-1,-,TGTGCCAGCAGCGAATCCCGGGACAGAGCTTTCTTT,CASSESRDRAFF
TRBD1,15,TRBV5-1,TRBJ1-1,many,TGCGCCAGCAGCACCGGGACAGGGGGCTCGACTGAAGCTTTCTTT,CASSTGTGGSTEAFF
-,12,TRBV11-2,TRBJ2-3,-,TGTGCCAGCAGCCCCGAGGAGGTAACGCAGTATTTT,CASSPEEVTQYF
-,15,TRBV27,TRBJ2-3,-,TGTGCCAGCAGTAAACAGGTTTCTAGCACAGATACGCAGTATTTT,CASSKQVSSTDTQYF
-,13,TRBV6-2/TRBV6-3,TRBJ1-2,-,TGTGCCAGCAGTTACTCACCGTACTATGGCTACACCTTC,CASSYSPYYGYTF
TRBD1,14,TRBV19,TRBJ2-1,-,TGTGCCAGTACTCGGGACAGGGGGAGGAATGAGCAGTTCTTC,CASTRDRGRNEQFF
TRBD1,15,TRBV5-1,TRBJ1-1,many,TGCGCCAGCAGCTCCCAGGGGGGCATGAACACTGAAGCTTTCTTT,CASSSQGGMNTEAFF
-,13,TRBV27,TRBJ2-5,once,TGTGCCAGCAGTTTATCGACACAAGAGACCCAGTACTTC,CASSLSTQETQYF
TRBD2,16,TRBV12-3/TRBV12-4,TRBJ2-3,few,TGTGCCAGCGGCCCGGGAGCGGGGGGGCCGTTCCGTACGCAGTATTTT,CASGPGAGGPFRTQYF
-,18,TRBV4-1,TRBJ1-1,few,TGCGCCAGCAGCAACACCCCGGGGTGGACAGCGACGAACACTGAAGCTTTCTTT,CASSNTPGWTATNTEAFF
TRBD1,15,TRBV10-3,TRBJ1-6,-,TGTGCCATCAGTGAGTCGATACAGGGGAGCACACCCCTCCACTTT,CAISESIQGSTPLHF
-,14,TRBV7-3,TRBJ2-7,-,TGTGCCAGCAGTGACTACGTCCAACCCTACGAGCAGTACTTC,CASSDYVQPYEQYF
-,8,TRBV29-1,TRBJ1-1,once,TGCACTGACAGTGAAGCTTTCTTT,CTDSEAFF
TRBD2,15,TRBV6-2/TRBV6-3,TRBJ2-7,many,TGTGCCAGCAGCGAACTAGCGGGGGGTGTATACGAGCAGTACTTC,CASSELAGGVYEQYF